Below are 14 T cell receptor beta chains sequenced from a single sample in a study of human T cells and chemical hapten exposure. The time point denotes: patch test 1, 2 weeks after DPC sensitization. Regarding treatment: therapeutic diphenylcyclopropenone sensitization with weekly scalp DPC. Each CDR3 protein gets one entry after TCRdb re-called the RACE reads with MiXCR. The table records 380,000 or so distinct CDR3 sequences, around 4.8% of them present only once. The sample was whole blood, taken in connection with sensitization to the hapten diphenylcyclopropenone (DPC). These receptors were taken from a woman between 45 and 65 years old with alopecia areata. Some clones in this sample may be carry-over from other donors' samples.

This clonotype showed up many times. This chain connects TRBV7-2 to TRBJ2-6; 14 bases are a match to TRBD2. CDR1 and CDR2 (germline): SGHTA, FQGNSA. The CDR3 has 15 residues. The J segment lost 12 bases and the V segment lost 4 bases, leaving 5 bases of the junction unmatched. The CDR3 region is CASSSGLAGGSVLTF. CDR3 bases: TGTGCCAGCAGCTCCGGACTAGCGGGGGGTAGCGTCCTGACTTTC.

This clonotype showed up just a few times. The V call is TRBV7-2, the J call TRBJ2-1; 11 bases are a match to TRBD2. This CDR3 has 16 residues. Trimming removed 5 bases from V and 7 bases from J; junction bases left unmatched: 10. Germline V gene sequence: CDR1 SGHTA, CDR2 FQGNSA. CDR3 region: CASSPRLAGPSNEQFF. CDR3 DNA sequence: TGTGCCAGCAGCCCCCGACTAGCGGGGCCTTCAAATGAGCAGTTCTTC.

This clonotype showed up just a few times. CDR3: CSVEKGIQYF. The CDR3 DNA reads TGCAGCGTTGAAAAGGGCATTCAGTACTTC. The chain joins TRBV29-1 to TRBJ2-4; D remains unclear. The length of the CDR3 is 10 residues. Looked up from germline, CDR1 is SQVTM and CDR2 is ANQGSEA. The V end was cut by 2 bases, the J end by 9 bases, with 5 bases between. Full variable domain (outside the CDR3, taken from reference TRBV29-1 and TRBJ2-4): SAVISQKPSRDICQRGTSLTIQCQVDSQVTMMFWYRQQPGQSLTLIATANQGSEATYESGFVIDKFPISRPNLTFSTLTVSNMSPEDSSIYLCSVEKGIQYFGAGTRLSVL.

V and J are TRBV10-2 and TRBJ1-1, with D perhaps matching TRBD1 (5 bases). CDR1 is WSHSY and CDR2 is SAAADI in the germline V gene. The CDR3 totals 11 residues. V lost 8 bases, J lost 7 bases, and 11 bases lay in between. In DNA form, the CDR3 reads TGCGCCAGCTCGGGGCGCCTTGAAGCTTTCTTT. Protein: CASSGRLEAFF.

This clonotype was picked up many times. The CDR3 sequence: CASSRGTGLNTEAFF. CDR3 DNA sequence: TGTGCCAGCAGCCGGGGGACAGGGTTGAACACTGAAGCTTTCTTT. This chain joins TRBV3-1 and TRBJ1-1; the match to TRBD1 covers 9 bases. Germline CDR1 and CDR2: LGHDT and YNNKEL (reference sequence). Unmatched junction bases numbered 3, after V lost 4 bases and J lost 0 bases. The CDR3 loop spans 15 amino acids.

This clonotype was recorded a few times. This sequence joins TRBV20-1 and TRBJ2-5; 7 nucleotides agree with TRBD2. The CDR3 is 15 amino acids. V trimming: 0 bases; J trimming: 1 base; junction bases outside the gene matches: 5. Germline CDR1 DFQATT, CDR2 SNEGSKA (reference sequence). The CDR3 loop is CSAREPAGPQETQYF. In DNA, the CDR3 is TGCAGTGCTAGAGAACCAGCGGGGCCCCAAGAGACCCAGTACTTC.

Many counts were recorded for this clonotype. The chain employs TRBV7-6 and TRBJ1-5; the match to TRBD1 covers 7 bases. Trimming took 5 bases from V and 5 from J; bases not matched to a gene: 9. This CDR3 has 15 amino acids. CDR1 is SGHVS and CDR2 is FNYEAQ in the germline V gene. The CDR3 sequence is CASSHYDRVDQPQHF. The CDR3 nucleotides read TGTGCCAGCAGCCATTATGACAGGGTGGATCAGCCCCAGCATTTT.

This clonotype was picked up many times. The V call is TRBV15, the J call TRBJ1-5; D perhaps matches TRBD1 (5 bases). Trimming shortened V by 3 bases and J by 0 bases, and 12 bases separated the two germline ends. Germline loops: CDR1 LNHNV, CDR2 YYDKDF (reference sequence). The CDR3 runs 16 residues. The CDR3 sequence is CATSRAGRPSNQPQHF. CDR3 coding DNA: TGTGCCACCAGCAGGGCAGGGAGACCTAGCAATCAGCCCCAGCATTTT. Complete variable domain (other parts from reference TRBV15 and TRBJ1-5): DAMVIQNPRYQVTQFGKPVTLSCSQTLNHNVMYWYQQKSSQAPKLLFHYYDKDFNNEADTPDNFQSRRPNTSFCFLDIRSPGLGDTAMYLCATSRAGRPSNQPQHFGDGTRLSIL.

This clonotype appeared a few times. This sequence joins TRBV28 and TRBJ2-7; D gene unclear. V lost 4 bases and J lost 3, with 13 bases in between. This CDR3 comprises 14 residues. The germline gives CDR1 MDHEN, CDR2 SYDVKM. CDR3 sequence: CASSSADGYYEQYF. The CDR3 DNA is TGTGCCAGCAGTTCAGCTGACGGTTACTACGAGCAGTACTTC.

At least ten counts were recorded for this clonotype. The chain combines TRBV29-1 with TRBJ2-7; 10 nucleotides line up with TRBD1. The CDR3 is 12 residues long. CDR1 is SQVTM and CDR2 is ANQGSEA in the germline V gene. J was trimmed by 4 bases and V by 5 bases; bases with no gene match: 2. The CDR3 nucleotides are TGCAGCGTTCCGGGACAGGGGTACGAGCAGTACTTC. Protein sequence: CSVPGQGYEQYF.

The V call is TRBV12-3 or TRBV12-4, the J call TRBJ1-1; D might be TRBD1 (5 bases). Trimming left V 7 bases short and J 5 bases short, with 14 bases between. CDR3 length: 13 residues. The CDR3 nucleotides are TGTGCCAGCAATCAGGGATTGGAAACTGAAGCTTTCTTT. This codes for CASNQGLETEAFF.

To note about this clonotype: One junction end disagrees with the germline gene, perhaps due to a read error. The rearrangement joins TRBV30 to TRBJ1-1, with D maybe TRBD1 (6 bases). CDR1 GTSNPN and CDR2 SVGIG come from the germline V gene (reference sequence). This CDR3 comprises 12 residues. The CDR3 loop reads CAYSGAGSEAFF. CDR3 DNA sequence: TGTGCATACTCGGGGGCAGGCTCTGAGGCTTTCTTT. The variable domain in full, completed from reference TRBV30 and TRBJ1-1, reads SQTIHQWPATLVQPVGSPLSLECTVEGTSNPNLYWYRQAAGRGLQLLFYSVGIGQISSEVPQNLSASRPQDRQFILSSKKLLLSDSGFYLCAYSGAGSEAFFGQGTRLTVV.

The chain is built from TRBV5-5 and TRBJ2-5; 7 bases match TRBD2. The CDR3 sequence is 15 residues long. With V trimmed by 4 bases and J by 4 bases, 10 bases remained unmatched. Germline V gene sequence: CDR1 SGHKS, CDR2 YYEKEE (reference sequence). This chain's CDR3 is CASSPGGGFGETQYF. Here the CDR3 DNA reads TGTGCCAGCAGCCCGGGAGGCGGGTTTGGAGAGACCCAGTACTTC.

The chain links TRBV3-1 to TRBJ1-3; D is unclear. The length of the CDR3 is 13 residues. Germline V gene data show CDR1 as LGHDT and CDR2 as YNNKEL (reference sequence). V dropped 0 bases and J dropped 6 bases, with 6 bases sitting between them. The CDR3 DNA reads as TGTGCCAGCAGCCAAGATCAGGCAAACACCATATATTTT. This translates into CASSQDQANTIYF.